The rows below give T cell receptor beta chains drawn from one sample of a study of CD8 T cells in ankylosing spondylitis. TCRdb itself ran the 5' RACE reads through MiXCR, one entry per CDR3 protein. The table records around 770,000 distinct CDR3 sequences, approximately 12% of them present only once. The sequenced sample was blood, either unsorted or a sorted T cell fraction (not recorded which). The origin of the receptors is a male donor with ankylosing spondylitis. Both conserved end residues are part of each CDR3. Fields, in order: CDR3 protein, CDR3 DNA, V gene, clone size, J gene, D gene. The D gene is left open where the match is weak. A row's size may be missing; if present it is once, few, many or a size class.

CDR3aa: CASWGIGGYEQYF
CDR3nt: TGTGCCAGCTGGGGGATTGGTGGCTACGAGCAGTACTTC
v_gene: TRBV6-1
abundance: few
j_gene: TRBJ2-7
d_gene: .

CDR3aa: CASSRRGQANTEAFF
CDR3nt: TGTGCCAGCAGCCGAAGGGGACAGGCGAACACTGAAGCTTTCTTT
v_gene: TRBV14
abundance: few
j_gene: TRBJ1-1
d_gene: TRBD1

CDR3aa: CASRSGLSGNTIYF
CDR3nt: TGTGCCAGCAGGTCGGGTCTCTCTGGAAACACCATATATTTT
v_gene: TRBV2
abundance: few
j_gene: TRBJ1-3
d_gene: .

CDR3aa: CASSPGTGVSGTDTQYF
CDR3nt: TGTGCCAGCTCACCCGGGACAGGGGTTAGCGGCACAGATACGCAGTATTTT
v_gene: TRBV18
abundance: few
j_gene: TRBJ2-3
d_gene: TRBD1

CDR3aa: CSASIGEQPQHF
CDR3nt: TGCAGTGCTAGTATAGGGGAGCAGCCCCAGCATTTT
v_gene: TRBV20-1
abundance: .
j_gene: TRBJ1-5
d_gene: .

CDR3aa: CSALSGGASYEQYF
CDR3nt: TGCAGTGCCCTGAGCGGGGGGGCATCCTACGAGCAGTACTTC
v_gene: TRBV20-1
abundance: .
j_gene: TRBJ2-7
d_gene: TRBD2

CDR3aa: CASSFPVGLTDTQYF
CDR3nt: TGCGCCAGCAGCTTCCCCGTAGGGTTGACAGATACGCAGTATTTT
v_gene: TRBV5-1
abundance: few
j_gene: TRBJ2-3
d_gene: .

CDR3aa: CASSPPVVASYQETQYF
CDR3nt: TGTGCCAGCTCACCACCGGTAGTGGCTTCCTACCAAGAGACCCAGTACTTC
v_gene: TRBV18
abundance: .
j_gene: TRBJ2-5
d_gene: .

CDR3aa: CASSKGQPDTYEQYF
CDR3nt: TGTGCCAGCAGCAAAGGACAGCCTGATACCTACGAGCAGTACTTC
v_gene: TRBV14
abundance: many
j_gene: TRBJ2-7
d_gene: .

CDR3aa: CSASEILFGEQFF
CDR3nt: TGCAGTGCTAGCGAGATTTTATTTGGTGAGCAGTTCTTC
v_gene: TRBV20-1
abundance: few
j_gene: TRBJ2-1
d_gene: .

CDR3aa: CASSTTGSGYGYTF
CDR3nt: TGTGCCAGCAGCACGACAGGCAGCGGCTATGGCTACACCTTC
v_gene: TRBV7-2
abundance: few
j_gene: TRBJ1-2
d_gene: .

CDR3aa: CSARLQVRGYEQYF
CDR3nt: TGCAGTGCTAGATTGCAGGTCCGGGGCTACGAGCAGTACTTC
v_gene: TRBV20-1
abundance: .
j_gene: TRBJ2-7
d_gene: .

CDR3aa: CASARGLEWQETQYF
CDR3nt: TGTGCCAGCGCCCGGGGGTTAGAGTGGCAAGAGACCCAGTACTTC
v_gene: TRBV12-3/TRBV12-4
abundance: .
j_gene: TRBJ2-5
d_gene: .

CDR3aa: CASSTPMNTEAFF
CDR3nt: TGTGCCAGCAGTACACCAATGAACACTGAAGCTTTCTTT
v_gene: TRBV12-3/TRBV12-4
abundance: many
j_gene: TRBJ1-1
d_gene: .

CDR3aa: CSALGWDGNEKLFF
CDR3nt: TGCAGTGCTTTAGGCTGGGACGGGAATGAAAAACTGTTTTTT
v_gene: TRBV20-1
abundance: .
j_gene: TRBJ1-4
d_gene: .

CDR3aa: CASRDRWNSYEQYF
CDR3nt: TGTGCCAGCAGAGACAGGTGGAACTCCTACGAGCAGTACTTC
v_gene: TRBV2
abundance: few
j_gene: TRBJ2-7
d_gene: .

CDR3aa: CSARPDRGVEKLFF
CDR3nt: TGCAGTGCTAGACCTGACAGGGGGGTAGAAAAACTGTTTTTT
v_gene: TRBV20-1
abundance: .
j_gene: TRBJ1-4
d_gene: TRBD1

CDR3aa: CSARRMPATGELFF
CDR3nt: TGCAGTGCTAGAAGGATGCCTGCCACCGGGGAGCTGTTTTTT
v_gene: TRBV20-1
abundance: many
j_gene: TRBJ2-2
d_gene: .

CDR3aa: CSVEKSGGLSEQYF
CDR3nt: TGCAGCGTTGAAAAATCGGGGGGGCTTAGCGAGCAGTACTTC
v_gene: TRBV29-1
abundance: .
j_gene: TRBJ2-7
d_gene: TRBD2

CDR3aa: CASSQGQGTYEQYF
CDR3nt: TGTGCCAGCAGTCAGGGACAGGGTACCTACGAGCAGTACTTC
v_gene: TRBV6-1
abundance: many
j_gene: TRBJ2-7
d_gene: TRBD1

CDR3aa: CASSYLAGRSYNEQFF
CDR3nt: TGTGCCAGCAGTTACCTAGCGGGGCGCTCCTACAATGAGCAGTTCTTC
v_gene: TRBV6-2/TRBV6-3
abundance: few
j_gene: TRBJ2-1
d_gene: TRBD2

CDR3aa: CASSLSRGLARGEQFF
CDR3nt: TGCGCCAGCAGCTTGAGCAGGGGGCTAGCACGCGGTGAGCAGTTCTTC
v_gene: TRBV5-1
abundance: few
j_gene: TRBJ2-1
d_gene: TRBD1

CDR3aa: CSADSREEGTDTQYF
CDR3nt: TGCAGTGCTGATTCTAGGGAGGAGGGAACAGATACGCAGTATTTT
v_gene: TRBV20-1
abundance: few
j_gene: TRBJ2-3
d_gene: .

CDR3aa: CKYPGTANTGELFF
CDR3nt: TGCAAATACCCCGGGACGGCGAACACCGGGGAGCTGTTTTTT
v_gene: TRBV20-1
abundance: .
j_gene: TRBJ2-2
d_gene: .

CDR3aa: CASSSSPSGGANEQFF
CDR3nt: TGTGCCAGCAGTTCCTCGCCTAGCGGGGGGGCCAATGAGCAGTTCTTC
v_gene: TRBV6-7
abundance: .
j_gene: TRBJ2-1
d_gene: TRBD2

CDR3aa: CASSAGQPLGNEKLFF
CDR3nt: TGTGCCAGCAGCGCGGGACAGCCCCTGGGAAATGAAAAACTGTTTTTT
v_gene: TRBV11-1
abundance: few
j_gene: TRBJ1-4
d_gene: TRBD1

CDR3aa: CASSQGQGSTDTQYF
CDR3nt: TGTGCCAGCAGCCAAGGGCAGGGAAGCACAGATACGCAGTATTTT
v_gene: TRBV4-2
abundance: few
j_gene: TRBJ2-3
d_gene: .

CDR3aa: CASIPERGGSANTGELFF
CDR3nt: TGTGCCAGCATCCCAGAGCGGGGGGGAAGCGCGAACACCGGGGAGCTGTTTTTT
v_gene: TRBV6-1
abundance: few
j_gene: TRBJ2-2
d_gene: TRBD2

CDR3aa: CASRREGETQYF
CDR3nt: TGTGCCAGCAGGCGGGAAGGAGAGACCCAGTACTTC
v_gene: TRBV7-2
abundance: many
j_gene: TRBJ2-5
d_gene: .

CDR3aa: CSATRTRSTSQPQHF
CDR3nt: TGCAGTGCTACGAGGACAAGGAGCACTAGTCAGCCCCAGCATTTT
v_gene: TRBV20-1
abundance: .
j_gene: TRBJ1-5
d_gene: .

CDR3aa: CATSPRTSKNIQYF
CDR3nt: TGTGCCACCAGCCCGCGGACTTCCAAAAACATTCAGTACTTC
v_gene: TRBV15
abundance: .
j_gene: TRBJ2-4
d_gene: .

CDR3aa: CASSSSGTVQETQYF
CDR3nt: TGCGCCAGCAGCTCTTCCGGGACAGTCCAAGAGACCCAGTACTTC
v_gene: TRBV5-1
abundance: many
j_gene: TRBJ2-5
d_gene: TRBD1

CDR3aa: CASSQDALTNEKLFF
CDR3nt: TGCGCCAGCAGCCAAGATGCGCTGACTAATGAAAAACTGTTTTTT
v_gene: TRBV4-3
abundance: .
j_gene: TRBJ1-4
d_gene: .

CDR3aa: CASSLAPDREQYF
CDR3nt: TGTGCCAGCAGCTTAGCCCCGGACAGGGAGCAGTACTTC
v_gene: TRBV7-2
abundance: .
j_gene: TRBJ2-7
d_gene: TRBD1

CDR3aa: CASSLVIGLAHHPYF
CDR3nt: TGTGCCAGCAGCTTAGTTATCGGACTAGCGCATCATCCGTACTTC
v_gene: TRBV7-2
abundance: .
j_gene: TRBJ2-7
d_gene: TRBD2

CDR3aa: CASRPWAFSNQPQHF
CDR3nt: TGTGCCAGCAGACCTTGGGCTTTTAGCAATCAGCCCCAGCATTTT
v_gene: TRBV6-2/TRBV6-3
abundance: few
j_gene: TRBJ1-5
d_gene: .

CDR3aa: CASSPEQTTQYF
CDR3nt: TGTGCCAGCTCACCGGAGCAAACGACTCAGTACTTC
v_gene: TRBV18
abundance: .
j_gene: TRBJ2-5
d_gene: .

CDR3aa: CAIKGISSYEQYF
CDR3nt: TGTGCCATCAAGGGAATTTCGTCCTACGAGCAGTACTTC
v_gene: TRBV10-3
abundance: few
j_gene: TRBJ2-7
d_gene: .

CDR3aa: CAISEERGQETQYF
CDR3nt: TGTGCCATCAGTGAGGAACGGGGTCAAGAGACCCAGTACTTC
v_gene: TRBV10-3
abundance: .
j_gene: TRBJ2-5
d_gene: .

CDR3aa: CAISIPTVSGELFF
CDR3nt: TGTGCCATCAGCATACCGACAGTGTCCGGGGAGCTGTTTTTT
v_gene: TRBV10-3
abundance: .
j_gene: TRBJ2-2
d_gene: .

CDR3aa: CASSSRQGGHEQYF
CDR3nt: TGCGCCAGCAGCTCGCGACAGGGGGGGCACGAGCAGTACTTC
v_gene: TRBV5-1
abundance: .
j_gene: TRBJ2-7
d_gene: TRBD1

CDR3aa: CSARGASGYEQYF
CDR3nt: TGCAGTGCTAGGGGGGCTAGCGGCTACGAGCAGTACTTC
v_gene: TRBV20-1
abundance: many
j_gene: TRBJ2-7
d_gene: .

CDR3aa: CASSFRREAYNEQFF
CDR3nt: TGTGCCAGCAGCTTTCGGCGGGAGGCCTACAATGAGCAGTTCTTC
v_gene: TRBV7-2
abundance: few
j_gene: TRBJ2-1
d_gene: TRBD2

CDR3aa: CASSEADPGLLNTEAFF
CDR3nt: TGTGCCAGCAGTGAAGCGGACCCGGGACTTCTGAACACTGAAGCTTTCTTT
v_gene: TRBV2
abundance: .
j_gene: TRBJ1-1
d_gene: .

CDR3aa: CSVEQGSTDTQYF
CDR3nt: TGCAGCGTTGAACAGGGAAGCACAGATACGCAGTATTTT
v_gene: TRBV29-1
abundance: many
j_gene: TRBJ2-3
d_gene: .

CDR3aa: CASSLGLAGAASTDTQYF
CDR3nt: TGTGCCAGCAGCTTAGGTCTAGCGGGAGCCGCTAGCACAGATACGCAGTATTTT
v_gene: TRBV7-8
abundance: few
j_gene: TRBJ2-3
d_gene: TRBD2

CDR3aa: CASSLMGLAADTQYF
CDR3nt: TGCGCCAGCAGCTTGATGGGACTAGCGGCGGATACGCAGTATTTT
v_gene: TRBV5-1
abundance: many
j_gene: TRBJ2-3
d_gene: TRBD2

CDR3aa: CASSPRATGVGEKLFF
CDR3nt: TGCGCCAGCAGCCCCAGAGCGACAGGGGTCGGCGAAAAACTGTTTTTT
v_gene: TRBV4-3
abundance: few
j_gene: TRBJ1-4
d_gene: TRBD1

CDR3aa: CSAHPAGQETQYF
CDR3nt: TGCAGTGCCCATCCAGCGGGGCAAGAGACCCAGTACTTC
v_gene: TRBV20-1
abundance: .
j_gene: TRBJ2-5
d_gene: TRBD2

CDR3aa: CASSARTGGLNTGELFF
CDR3nt: TGTGCCAGCAGCGCTCGTACGGGAGGATTGAACACCGGGGAGCTGTTTTTT
v_gene: TRBV9
abundance: few
j_gene: TRBJ2-2
d_gene: TRBD2

CDR3aa: CASSYGLGGESEAFF
CDR3nt: TGCGCCAGCAGCTATGGATTGGGGGGAGAAAGTGAAGCTTTCTTT
v_gene: TRBV5-1
abundance: few
j_gene: TRBJ1-1
d_gene: .

CDR3aa: CASRLSGYTEAFF
CDR3nt: TGTGCCAGCAGGCTCTCGGGGTACACTGAAGCTTTCTTT
v_gene: TRBV12-3/TRBV12-4
abundance: few
j_gene: TRBJ1-1
d_gene: .

CDR3aa: CASTKTFTGNYEQFF
CDR3nt: TGTGCCAGCACCAAAACCTTTACCGGGAACTATGAGCAGTTCTTC
v_gene: TRBV28
abundance: .
j_gene: TRBJ2-1
d_gene: .

CDR3aa: CASSQDRYKQETQYF
CDR3nt: TGCGCCAGCAGCCAAGATCGGTATAAGCAAGAGACCCAGTACTTC
v_gene: TRBV4-3
abundance: few
j_gene: TRBJ2-5
d_gene: .

CDR3aa: CASSLGGNTQYF
CDR3nt: TGTGCCAGCAGTTTAGGAGGGAATACGCAGTATTTT
v_gene: TRBV12-3/TRBV12-4
abundance: .
j_gene: TRBJ2-3
d_gene: .

CDR3aa: CSARREDEEQFF
CDR3nt: TGCAGTGCTAGAAGGGAGGATGAGGAGCAGTTCTTC
v_gene: TRBV20-1
abundance: .
j_gene: TRBJ2-1
d_gene: .

CDR3aa: CASSPSPGLRYNSPLHF
CDR3nt: TGCGCCAGCAGCCCGAGCCCGGGTCTGAGGTATAATTCACCCCTCCACTTT
v_gene: TRBV4-3
abundance: .
j_gene: TRBJ1-6
d_gene: .